This T cell receptor beta chain was sequenced in a study of tumor-infiltrating lymphocytes in primary liver carcinoma listed by TCRdb under 2017. About the investigation overall: Of the five patients (three men and two women, aged 30 to 69 years), four had hepatocellular carcinoma and one had combined HCC and intrahepatic cholangiocarcinoma. The five patients had tumors staged T1-T3 N0M0, with maximum diameters ranging from about 4.2 to 11 cm. Roughly 3.65 to 7.13 million productive TCRbeta reads were obtained per sample, and no significant difference in read depth was found between tissue types. For each liver tumor, the study sampled five regions along with adjacent normal tissue and blood, and applied TCRbeta repertoire sequencing, expression microarrays and whole-exome sequencing. TCRbeta repertoire sequencing covered 35 specimens from 5 patients: 25 tumor regions, 5 adjacent noncancerous liver tissues and 5 peripheral blood samples. To link TCRbeta repertoire diversity with the local molecular phenotype, the roughly 26 tumor region samples were profiled using Agilent mRNA microarrays. Reproducibility between technical replicate repertoires was high, with correlation coefficients above 0.95 and mean shared-clone rates approximately 0.88.

Starting from approximately 0.5 ug total RNA, TCRbeta-specific cDNA was produced by reverse transcription with a constant-region primer and ProtoScript II reverse transcriptase. TCRbeta libraries were built with three nested multiplex PCR rounds, a slightly modified ARM-PCR procedure. The first two PCR rounds used multiplex TRBV1-TRBV30 forward primers with a Cbeta reverse primer, each for 10 cycles. Sample barcodes and Illumina adapters were added in a final 25-cycle PCR with Deep VentR polymerase. Before sequencing, amplicons of 200-500 bp were gel-purified using a QIAquick gel extraction kit. The TCRbeta amplicons were sequenced with 250-bp paired-end reads on an Illumina HiSeq 2500. The study's own analysis went as follows. Quality trimming of reads was performed with Trimmomatic v0.33, and paired reads were merged with FLASH v1.2.11 so that full CDR3 sequences could be recovered. V, D and J germline segments were assigned to the rearranged TCRbeta sequences using MiGEC v1.2.1b. Clonotype statistics and Shannon-Wiener diversity indices were computed with VDJtools v1.0.0. Except for diversity analysis, only the 250 most abundant clonotypes of each sample were used in subsequent analyses to reduce sampling bias. TCRdb took the public reads, trimmed them with fastp at Q25, ran MiXCR for clone calling and kept in-frame beta chains. Rows with one shared CDR3 protein collapse into an entry with the most common genes and DNA. The V and J calls follow TCRdb's processing rather than the paper's. The sample table contains 65,000 to 90,000 distinct CDR3 sequences; only one count was recorded for 72% of them. The ten largest clones take up approximately 20% of the sample.

Without any cell sorting, total RNA and DNA were extracted together from around 20-30 mg of bulk tissue using the AllPrep DNA/RNA mini kit. Between late 2015 and early 2016, a handful of patients in China with histopathologically diagnosed primary liver carcinoma had surgical resection. Chronic HBV infection was present in the patients, and the patients were treatment-naive at sampling. Five spatially separated regions were sampled from each tumor: the superior, inferior, left-lateral and right-lateral poles, plus the tumor centre. Histology showed that every tumor sample contained more than 80% viable tumor cells. Pieces of fresh tumor and adjacent tissue were cut in half, with one half kept in RNAlater at -80 degrees C and the other half sent for histology. The study at large found these results: Only about 8-24% of top clones were present in all five regions of a tumor, suggesting spatial heterogeneity of tumor-infiltrating T cells. Pairs of tumor regions showed greater repertoire overlap (mean around 35%) than tumor-adjacent pairs (roughly 17%) or tumor-blood pairs (approximately 15%), which is consistent with antigen-driven expansion. Compared with blood, tumors had a significantly larger share of the repertoire taken up by the top 250 clones (p = 0.039). Only the TCR beta chain was sequenced, so true repertoire diversity is likely underestimated because unpaired alpha chains were not captured. Bulk unsorted samples precluded comparing CD4+ and CD8+ T cell repertoires. Only a few patients were included in the study, and the authors note that the findings should be validated in a larger study.

Remarks on this clonotype: The antigen it recognizes is unknown. One end of the junction is discordant with germline, which a read error may explain.

The CDR3 contains 18 residues, cysteine and phenylalanine counted. CDR3 DNA only is kept here, 54 bases in frame from base 1. CDR1 and CDR2, per the germline V gene (reference sequence), are DFQATT and SNEGSKA. The rearrangement combines TRBV20-1 with TRBJ2-1; 9 middle bases align to TRBD2. Sample: liver tumor tissue from sampling region 1. The cell subset or site tag for this specimen amounts to: tumor region T1, superior pole. The origin of this receptor is a middle-aged man with primary liver carcinoma and hepatitis B virus infection. The sequence in DNA is TGCAGTGATAGAATGGTAGCGGGAGCTACCATCAGGGACTATGAGCAGTTCTTC. It codes for CSDRMVAGATIRDYEQFF.